Following are 4 T cell receptor beta chains from one sample sequenced in a study of shared clonotypes between healthy human individuals. Produced via immunoSEQ multiplex PCR; TCRdb's table is partial and in-frame only. The data show about 340,000 clones, roughly 80% seen once. Sequenced material: memory CD4+ T cells sorted from blood. As to subset: CD45RA-negative fraction. Receptors originate from a man aged 30 to 39 in good health.

The chain joins TRBV7-6 to TRBJ2-2, with 8 positions matching TRBD1. The CDR3 has 15 residues. Germline values: CDR1 SGHVS, CDR2 FNYEAQ. The ends lost 5 bases at V and 6 bases at J; junction bases unmatched: 8. DNA of the CDR3: TGTGCCAGCAGCCTAGGACAGGGTAATGCCGGGGAGCTGTTTTTT. Translation gives CASSLGQGNAGELFF. The variable domain in full, with the rest retrieved from reference TRBV7-6 and TRBJ2-2, is GAGVSQSPRYKVTKRGQDVALRCDPISGHVSLYWYRQALGQGPEFLTYFNYEAQQDKSGLPNDRFSAERPEGSISTLTIQRTEQRDSAMYRCASSLGQGNAGELFFGEGSRLTVL.

J is TRBJ1-4 and V is TRBV6-6, with 8 nucleotides matching TRBD1. CDR3 size: 16 residues. From germline, CDR1 is MNHNY and CDR2 SVGAGI (reference sequence). Losses at the gene ends were 4 bases for V and 8 bases for J; bases not matched to a gene: 12. CDR3 residues: CASSSAGQGESEKLFF. In nucleotides, the CDR3 is TGTGCCAGCAGTTCCGCTGGACAGGGCGAAAGCGAAAAACTGTTTTTT.

This chain connects TRBV5-4 to TRBJ2-7; tentatively, D is TRBD2 (6 bases). The germline CDR1 and CDR2 sequences are SGHNT and YYREEE (reference sequence). Trimming took off 4 bases at V and 2 bases at J, with 19 bases between the two ends. The CDR3 runs to 16 residues. CDR3 bases: TGTGCCAGCAGCGAGAATTCCGGGACGGGAGCCTACGAGCAGTACTTC. Amino acids: CASSENSGTGAYEQYF.

V is TRBV10-2 and J is TRBJ1-1, with a weak D call TRBD1 (5 bases). CDR3 size: 14 residues. Germline CDR1 is WSHSY and CDR2 is SAAADI. V lost 10 bases to trimming and J lost 1 base, with 16 bases between them. CDR3 coding DNA: TGCGCCACCCTTCAGGGAACCTGGAACACTGAAGCTTTCTTT. It is translated as CATLQGTWNTEAFF.